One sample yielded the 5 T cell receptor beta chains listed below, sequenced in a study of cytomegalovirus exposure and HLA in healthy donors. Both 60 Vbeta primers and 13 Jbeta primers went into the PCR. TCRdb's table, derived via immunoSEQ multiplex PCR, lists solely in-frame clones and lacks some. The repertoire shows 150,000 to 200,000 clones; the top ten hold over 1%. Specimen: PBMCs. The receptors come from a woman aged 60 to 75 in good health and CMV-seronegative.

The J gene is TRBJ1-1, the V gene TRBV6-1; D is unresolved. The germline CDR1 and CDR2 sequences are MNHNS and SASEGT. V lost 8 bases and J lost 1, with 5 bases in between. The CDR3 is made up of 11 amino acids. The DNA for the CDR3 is TGTGCCAGCCGGGAGAACACTGAAGCTTTCTTT. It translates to CASRENTEAFF.

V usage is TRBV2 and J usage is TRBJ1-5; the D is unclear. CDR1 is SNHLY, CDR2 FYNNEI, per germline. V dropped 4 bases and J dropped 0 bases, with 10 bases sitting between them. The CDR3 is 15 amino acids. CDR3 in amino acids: CASSAEKNSNQPQHF. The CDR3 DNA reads TGTGCCAGCAGTGCCGAGAAAAATAGCAATCAGCCCCAGCATTTT.

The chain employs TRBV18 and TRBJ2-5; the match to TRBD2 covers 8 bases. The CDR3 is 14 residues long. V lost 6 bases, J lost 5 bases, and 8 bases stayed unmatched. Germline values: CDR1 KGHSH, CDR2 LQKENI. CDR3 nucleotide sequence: TGTGCCAGCTCTCCCAGCGGGGGATCGGAGACCCAGTACTTC. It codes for CASSPSGGSETQYF.

CDR3: CASSTGLTSSYEQYF. The CDR3 DNA reads as TGTGCCAGCAGCACGGGACTCACGAGCTCCTACGAGCAGTACTTC. V usage is TRBV7-2 and J usage is TRBJ2-7, with D possibly TRBD2 on 6 matching bases. Per the germline V gene, CDR1 is SGHTA and CDR2 is FQGNSA. V lost 5 bases, J lost 0 bases, and 14 bases lay in between. The CDR3 contains 15 residues.

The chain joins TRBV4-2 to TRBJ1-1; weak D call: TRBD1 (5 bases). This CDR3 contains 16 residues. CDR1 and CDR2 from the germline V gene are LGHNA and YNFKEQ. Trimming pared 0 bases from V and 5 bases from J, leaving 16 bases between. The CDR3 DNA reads TGTGCCAGCAGCCAAGATAGGGAAACAGGTCTGACTGAAGCTTTCTTT. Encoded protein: CASSQDRETGLTEAFF.